A selection of T cell receptor beta chains follows, all from one sample in a study of cytomegalovirus exposure and HLA in healthy donors. The assay was immunoSEQ multiplex PCR, and TCRdb's table has in-frame clones only and misses some. Of some 130,000 clones listed, about 80% were seen once; the top ten hold around 2.5%. Sequenced: PBMCs. All receptors derive from a man between 25 and 39 years old in good health and CMV-seronegative. Each CDR3 is given with its conserved first and last residue. D genes are given only for firm matches. Size tells how often a clone was seen (once, few, many) or the class of an expanded clone, and some rows leave it out.

CDR3 DNA,CDR3 protein,J gene,V gene,clone size,D gene
TGTGCCAGTAGTATCCCGGGACTAGCGGTATCCGAGCAGTACTTC,CASSIPGLAVSEQYF,TRBJ2-7,TRBV19,-,TRBD2
TGTGCCAGCAGTTACTCGAGAACCTACGAGCAGTACTTC,CASSYSRTYEQYF,TRBJ2-7,TRBV6-6,-,-
TGTGCCAGCAGCGTAGGGGGGCGTGAGACCCAGTACTTC,CASSVGGRETQYF,TRBJ2-5,TRBV9,-,-
TGTGCCAGCAGAGTTGACAGGGGGGAAACAGATACGCAGTATTTT,CASRVDRGETDTQYF,TRBJ2-3,TRBV6-1,-,TRBD1
TGCGCCAGCAGCCAAGAAGTAAGGGGGTTTGAAAATGAGCAGTTCTTC,CASSQEVRGFENEQFF,TRBJ2-1,TRBV4-3,-,-
TGTGCCAGCAGCCTCGGGACTACCCCCTACGAGCAGTACTTC,CASSLGTTPYEQYF,TRBJ2-7,TRBV9,-,TRBD2
TGCGCCAGCAGCTTGGCCCCAGGACAGGAAAGGACCGGGGAGCTGTTTTTT,CASSLAPGQERTGELFF,TRBJ2-2,TRBV5-1,-,TRBD1
TGCGCCAGCAGCTCCAGACTAGCGGGAACATTCGGGGTGAACAATGAGCAGTTCTTC,CASSSRLAGTFGVNNEQFF,TRBJ2-1,TRBV5-1,-,TRBD2
TGTGCCAGCAGCTTAGAAGCGGGACCGTACCAAGAGACCCAGTACTTC,CASSLEAGPYQETQYF,TRBJ2-5,TRBV11-2,-,TRBD2
TGTGCCAGCAGTACAGGACAGTACAATTCACCCCTCCACTTT,CASSTGQYNSPLHF,TRBJ1-6,TRBV7-2,-,-
TGTGCCAGCAGCCAACTGGGACAGCTTTCCGGAGAGACCCAGTACTTC,CASSQLGQLSGETQYF,TRBJ2-5,TRBV14,-,TRBD1
TGCAGCGTTGGGCAGGGTGTCTACGAGCAGTACTTC,CSVGQGVYEQYF,TRBJ2-7,TRBV29-1,once,-
TGCGCCAGCAGCACCGGACAGGGTACAGATACGCAGTATTTT,CASSTGQGTDTQYF,TRBJ2-3,TRBV5-1,-,TRBD1
TGTGCCAGCAGCTTGGGACAGGCGAACACCGGGGAGCTGTTTTTT,CASSLGQANTGELFF,TRBJ2-2,TRBV11-3,-,TRBD1
TGTGCCAGCAGAAAGACTAGCGGGAGGGCCACAGATACGCAGTATTTT,CASRKTSGRATDTQYF,TRBJ2-3,TRBV6-6,-,TRBD2
TGTGCCAGCAGCGGGACTAGGAGCACCGGGGAGCTGTTTTTT,CASSGTRSTGELFF,TRBJ2-2,TRBV7-2,-,TRBD2
TGTGCCAGCAGTCTGCAAGGGGCTGCCGTAGGGCATGAGCAGTTCTTC,CASSLQGAAVGHEQFF,TRBJ2-1,TRBV28,-,-
TGTGCCAGTAGTCCACGGGACAGGGGTGGGGAGACCCAGTACTTC,CASSPRDRGGETQYF,TRBJ2-5,TRBV19,-,TRBD1